This T cell receptor beta chain was recorded in a study of T cell responses to AZD1222 COVID-19 vaccine (TCRdb year 2021). The study in broad terms: Because spike-specific TCR depth and breadth did not differ between the two schedules, AZD1222 recipients who got a second dose at roughly 4 weeks were pooled with those who got a second dose at roughly 12 weeks. A total of just over 230 trial participants underwent TCR sequencing, of whom 207 received two doses of AZD1222 and 26 received two doses of the MenACWY control vaccine. Trial participants were enrolled by age into 18-55, 56-69 and 70-plus year subgroups, with roughly 160, 29 and 62 TCR-sequenced participants respectively.

The CDR3 measures 13 amino acids from cysteine to phenylalanine. The entry retains the CDR3 DNA only, 39 bases that are in frame from base 1. Taken from the germline V gene, the CDR1 and CDR2 loops are SGHAT and FQNNGV. Trimmed from V: 0 bases; trimmed from J: 12 bases; junction bases lacking a gene match: 6. What this sample's time point label stands for: baseline before first vaccination. Samples from vaccinated people were obtained from the UK trials COV001 and COV002, which included a single-blind randomized controlled phase 2/3 trial of AZD1222 (ChAdOx1 nCoV-19) in healthy adults. Trial participant PBMC samples were collected at day 0 and day 28 after the second dose for TCRbeta chain sequencing. As to this clone: The antigen it recognizes is unknown. Base qualities are missing; no much larger clone stands one base away.

The CDR3 regions of human TCRbeta chains were analyzed by immunosequencing. On the authors' methods: TCRs in the repertoires were compared against a reference library of SARS-CoV-2-specific TCRs that had been generated with the MIRA antigen-specificity platform. Breadth was defined as the fraction of unique TCRs that were SARS-CoV-2-associated. Depth was defined as the fraction of total T cells that were SARS-CoV-2-associated. Using the MIRA data, each spike-specific TCR was mapped to the spike region that the TCR reacts to and placed in a CD4 or CD8 class. Log10-transformed breadth and depth values were compared by one-way ANOVA with Sidak's multiple comparisons tests. Drawn from immuneACCESS, this table holds only the in-frame rearrangements with V and J called that TCRdb kept. Clones are partly lost; checked studies trace under half to an unresolved V gene and leave the rest unexplained. V, J and clone size reflect that table, while D and trimming were determined from the DNA. The sample records tens of thousands of clones, 90% of which are singletons. The top ten constitute over 4.5% of the sample.

Beyond this particular receptor, the publication reports: Because no day 14 peak-response samples were available, repertoires were characterized only after the peak T cell response. After two AZD1222 doses, both the breadth and the depth of spike-specific TCRs were significantly higher than at day 0 and than in MenACWY recipients. Reportedly, close to half of the unique spike-specific TCRs recognized epitopes lying outside the regions that are mutated in the B.1.351 and B.1.1.7 variants. CD4 TCRs associated with the vaccine covered the entire spike protein, and the dominant responses were in regions 160-218 and 743-854. Conclusions about previously exposed vaccinees were limited because only 5 or 6 AZD1222 recipients were SARS-CoV-2 seropositive at baseline. Participants were mostly white British, with more females than males. The authors suggested clonal diversity may have been underestimated. The 56-69-year group was small, and its depth increase did not reach significance, likely because of low power.

The chain joins TRBV11-2 to TRBJ1-2; 8 central bases correspond to TRBD1. This TCR derives from an adult in good health. The sequencing here drew on peripheral blood, taken on day 0 of AZD1222 vaccination. Here the CDR3 is given as CASSLDRGPGDTF. The DNA sequence is given as TGTGCCAGCAGCTTAGACAGGGGGCCGGGCGACACCTTC.